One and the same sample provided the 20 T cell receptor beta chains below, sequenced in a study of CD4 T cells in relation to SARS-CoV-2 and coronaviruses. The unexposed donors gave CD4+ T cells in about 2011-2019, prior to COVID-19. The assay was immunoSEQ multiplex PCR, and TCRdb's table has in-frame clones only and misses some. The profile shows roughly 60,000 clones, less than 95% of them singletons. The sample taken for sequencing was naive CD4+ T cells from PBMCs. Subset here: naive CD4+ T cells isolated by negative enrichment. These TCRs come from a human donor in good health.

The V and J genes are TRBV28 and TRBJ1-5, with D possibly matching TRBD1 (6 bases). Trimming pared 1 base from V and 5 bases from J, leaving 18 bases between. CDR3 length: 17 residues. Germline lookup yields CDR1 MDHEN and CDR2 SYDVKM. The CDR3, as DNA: TGTGCCAGCAGTTTATCCTCTACAGGGAGCAGGTATCAGCCCCAGCATTTT. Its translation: CASSLSSTGSRYQPQHF.

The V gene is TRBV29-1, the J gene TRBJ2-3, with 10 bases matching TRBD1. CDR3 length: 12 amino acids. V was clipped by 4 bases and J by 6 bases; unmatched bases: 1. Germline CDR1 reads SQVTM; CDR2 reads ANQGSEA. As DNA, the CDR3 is TGCAGCGTTGTGGGACAGGGGGATACGCAGTATTTT. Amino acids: CSVVGQGDTQYF.

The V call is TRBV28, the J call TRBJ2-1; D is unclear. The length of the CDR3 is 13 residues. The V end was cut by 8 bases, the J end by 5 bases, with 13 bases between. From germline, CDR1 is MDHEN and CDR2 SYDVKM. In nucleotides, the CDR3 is TGTGCCAGCTCTAGGCTGGTAAACAATGAGCAGTTCTTC. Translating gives CASSRLVNNEQFF.

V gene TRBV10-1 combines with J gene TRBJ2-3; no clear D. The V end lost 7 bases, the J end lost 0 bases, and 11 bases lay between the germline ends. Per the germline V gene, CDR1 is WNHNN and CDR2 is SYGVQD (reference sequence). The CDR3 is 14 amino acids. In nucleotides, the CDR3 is TGCGCCAGCATTTGGGGATCGAGCACAGATACGCAGTATTTT. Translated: CASIWGSSTDTQYF.

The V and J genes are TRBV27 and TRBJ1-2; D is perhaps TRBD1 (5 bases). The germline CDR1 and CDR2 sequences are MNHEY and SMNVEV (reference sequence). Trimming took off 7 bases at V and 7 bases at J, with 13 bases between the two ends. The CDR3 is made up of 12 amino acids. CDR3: CASTTAGGGYTF. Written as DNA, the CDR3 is TGTGCCAGCACCACGGCGGGGGGTGGCTACACCTTC.

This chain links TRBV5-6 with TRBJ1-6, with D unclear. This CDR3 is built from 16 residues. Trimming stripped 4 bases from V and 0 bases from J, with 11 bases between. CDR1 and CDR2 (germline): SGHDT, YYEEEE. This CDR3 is CASSKDRSSYNSPLHF. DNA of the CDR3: TGTGCCAGCAGCAAGGACCGCTCCTCCTATAATTCACCCCTCCACTTT. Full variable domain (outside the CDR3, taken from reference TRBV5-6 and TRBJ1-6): DAGVTQSPTHLIKTRGQQVTLRCSPKSGHDTVSWYQQALGQGPQFIFQYYEEEERQRGNFPDRFSGHQFPNYSSELNVNALLLGDSALYLCASSKDRSSYNSPLHFGNGTRLTVT.

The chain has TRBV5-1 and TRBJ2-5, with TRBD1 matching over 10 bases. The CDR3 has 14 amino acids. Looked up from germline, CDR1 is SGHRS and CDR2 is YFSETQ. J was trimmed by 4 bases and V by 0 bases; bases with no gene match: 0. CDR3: CASSLGTGGETQYF. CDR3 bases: TGCGCCAGCAGCTTGGGGACAGGGGGAGAGACCCAGTACTTC.

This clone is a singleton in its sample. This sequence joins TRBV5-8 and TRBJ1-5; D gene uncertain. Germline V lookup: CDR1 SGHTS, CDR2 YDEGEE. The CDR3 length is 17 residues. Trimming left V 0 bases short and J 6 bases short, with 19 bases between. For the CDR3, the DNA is TGTGCCAGCAGCTTGGACGGTTGGCGGGGAATCACTCAGCCCCAGCATTTT. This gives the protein CASSLDGWRGITQPQHF.

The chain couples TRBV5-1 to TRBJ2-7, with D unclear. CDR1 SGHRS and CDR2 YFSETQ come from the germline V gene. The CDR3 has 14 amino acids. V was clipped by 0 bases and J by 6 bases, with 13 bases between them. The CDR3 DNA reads TGCGCCAGCAGCTTGGGACCGCCGGCATCCGAGCAGTACTTC. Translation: CASSLGPPASEQYF.

CDR3 in DNA: TGTGCCAGCAGCCGGAGGGGTGCAGGGAGAGTCTACGGAAACACCATATATTTT. This translates into CASSRRGAGRVYGNTIYF. The chain couples TRBV5-6 to TRBJ1-3, with a weak D call TRBD1 (5 bases). Germline lookup yields CDR1 SGHDT and CDR2 YYEEEE. CDR3 size: 18 residues. The germline V and J ends were trimmed by 4 bases and 4 bases, with 24 bases remaining between them.

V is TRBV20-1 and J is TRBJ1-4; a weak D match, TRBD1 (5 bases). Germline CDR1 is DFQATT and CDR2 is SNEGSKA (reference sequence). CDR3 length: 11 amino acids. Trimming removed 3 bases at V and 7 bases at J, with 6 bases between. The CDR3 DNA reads TGCAGTGCTAGGGGACTTGAAAAACTGTTTTTT. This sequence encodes CSARGLEKLFF.

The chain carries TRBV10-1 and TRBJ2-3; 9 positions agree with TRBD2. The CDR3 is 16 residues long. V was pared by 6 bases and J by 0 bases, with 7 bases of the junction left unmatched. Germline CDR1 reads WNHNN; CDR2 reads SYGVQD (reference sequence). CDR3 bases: TGCGCCAGCAGCCGCGGGGGGGCTGGGAGCACAGATACGCAGTATTTT. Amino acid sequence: CASSRGGAGSTDTQYF.

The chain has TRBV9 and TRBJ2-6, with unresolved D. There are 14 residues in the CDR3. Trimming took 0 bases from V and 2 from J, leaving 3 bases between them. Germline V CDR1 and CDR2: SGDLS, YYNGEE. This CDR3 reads CASSVGAGANVLTF. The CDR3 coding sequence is TGTGCCAGCAGCGTAGGGGCTGGGGCCAACGTCCTGACTTTC.

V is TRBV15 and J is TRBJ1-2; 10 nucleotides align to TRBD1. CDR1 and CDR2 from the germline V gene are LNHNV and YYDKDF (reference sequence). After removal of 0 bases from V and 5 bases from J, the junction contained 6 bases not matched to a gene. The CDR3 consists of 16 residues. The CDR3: CATSRDRRQGAYGYTF. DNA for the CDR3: TGTGCCACCAGCAGAGATCGTAGACAGGGGGCTTATGGCTACACCTTC.

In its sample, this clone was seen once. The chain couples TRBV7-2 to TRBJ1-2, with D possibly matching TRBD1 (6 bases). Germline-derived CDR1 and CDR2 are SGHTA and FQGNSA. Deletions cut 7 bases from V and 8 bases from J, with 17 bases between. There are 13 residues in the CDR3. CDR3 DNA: TGTGCCAGCAACATTGGGGGGCGAGGGGGCTACACCTTC. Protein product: CASNIGGRGGYTF.

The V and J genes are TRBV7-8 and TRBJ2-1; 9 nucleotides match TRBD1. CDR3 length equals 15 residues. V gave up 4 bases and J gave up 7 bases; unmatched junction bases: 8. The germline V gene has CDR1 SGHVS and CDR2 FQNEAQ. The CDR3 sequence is CASSSDRGGINEQFF. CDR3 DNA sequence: TGTGCCAGCAGCTCGGACAGGGGAGGCATAAATGAGCAGTTCTTC.

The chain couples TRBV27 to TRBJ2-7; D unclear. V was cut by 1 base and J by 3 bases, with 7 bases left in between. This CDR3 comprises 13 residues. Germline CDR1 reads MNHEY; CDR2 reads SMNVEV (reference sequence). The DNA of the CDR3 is TGTGCCAGCAGTTTATATCTTCTCTACGAGCAGTACTTC. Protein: CASSLYLLYEQYF.

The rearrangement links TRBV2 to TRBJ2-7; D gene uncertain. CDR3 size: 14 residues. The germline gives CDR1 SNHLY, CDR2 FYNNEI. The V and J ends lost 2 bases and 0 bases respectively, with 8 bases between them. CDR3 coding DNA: TGTGCCAGCAGTGAACGGTCTACCTCCTACGAGCAGTACTTC. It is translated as CASSERSTSYEQYF. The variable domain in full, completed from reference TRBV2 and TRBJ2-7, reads EPEVTQTPSHQVTQMGQEVILRCVPISNHLYFYWYRQILGQKVEFLVSFYNNEISEKSEIFDDQFSVERPDGSNFTLKIRSTKLEDSAMYFCASSERSTSYEQYFGPGTRLTVT.

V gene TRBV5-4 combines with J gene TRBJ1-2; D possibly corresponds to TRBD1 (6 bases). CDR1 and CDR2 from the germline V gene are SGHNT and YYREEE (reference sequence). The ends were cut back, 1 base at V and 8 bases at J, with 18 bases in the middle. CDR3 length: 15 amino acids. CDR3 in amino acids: CASSLSPGVLTGYTF. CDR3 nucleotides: TGTGCCAGCAGCTTGAGTCCAGGGGTCCTGACGGGCTACACCTTC.

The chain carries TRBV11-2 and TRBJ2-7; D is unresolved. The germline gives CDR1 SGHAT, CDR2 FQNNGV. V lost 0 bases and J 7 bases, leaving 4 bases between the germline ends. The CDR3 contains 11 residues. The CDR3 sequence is CASSLDEEQYF. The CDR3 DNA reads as TGTGCCAGCAGCTTAGACGAAGAGCAGTACTTC. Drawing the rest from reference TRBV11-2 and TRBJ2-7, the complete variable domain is EAGVAQSPRYKIIEKRQSVAFWCNPISGHATLYWYQQILGQGPKLLIQFQNNGVVDDSQLPKDRFSAERLKGVDSTLKIQPAKLEDSAVYLCASSLDEEQYFGPGTRLTVT.